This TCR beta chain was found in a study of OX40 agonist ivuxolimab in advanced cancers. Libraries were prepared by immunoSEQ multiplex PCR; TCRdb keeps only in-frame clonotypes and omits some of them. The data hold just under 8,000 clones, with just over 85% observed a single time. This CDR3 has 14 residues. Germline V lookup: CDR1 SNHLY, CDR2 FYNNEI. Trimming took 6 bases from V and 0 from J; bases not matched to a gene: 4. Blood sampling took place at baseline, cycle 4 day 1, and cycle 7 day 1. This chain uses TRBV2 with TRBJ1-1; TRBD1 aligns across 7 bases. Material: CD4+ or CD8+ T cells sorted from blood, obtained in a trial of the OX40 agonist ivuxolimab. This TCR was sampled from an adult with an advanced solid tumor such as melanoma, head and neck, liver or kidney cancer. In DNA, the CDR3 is TGTGCCAGCAGGGGACAGCTCCTGAACACTGAAGCTTTCTTT. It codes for CASRGQLLNTEAFF.